Listed here is a single T cell receptor (beta chain). This sample is drawn from a study of shared clonotypes between healthy human individuals. As for the study in general: Serving as donors were a couple of women and a few men, whose ages spanned 18 to 49.

The germline gives CDR1 MDHEN, CDR2 SYDVKM. The CDR3 sequence is 12 residues long. V was trimmed by 10 bases and J by 5 bases, leaving 15 bases between them. Sorted subsets were amplified in replicate PCRs using around 220 ng DNA, about 30,000 T cell genomes. Profiled with immunoSEQ multiplex PCR; TCRdb holds only in-frame clones, not every one. The sample has 180,000 or so clones, over 80% seen once. This chain joins TRBV28 and TRBJ2-7; possibly TRBD2 for D (5 bases). The specimen sequenced was naive CD4+ T cells sorted from blood. The subset here: CD45RA+ positively selected. This clonotype was obtained from a woman in her 30s in good health. This chain's CDR3 is CATRRSGDEQYF. The CDR3 DNA reads as TGTGCCACCCGACGTTCCGGGGACGAGCAGTACTTC.